The 27 T cell receptor beta chains listed next were all sequenced from one sample in a study of shared clonotypes between healthy human individuals. The method was immunoSEQ multiplex PCR; TCRdb's version includes in-frame clones alone and lacks a portion of them. The sample carries about 2,200,000 clones, about 92% recorded once. Naive CD8 cells were CD45RO-negative, positively selected for CCR7, excluding terminally differentiated effector memory CD45RA+ cells. Sequences were obtained from naive CD8+ T cells from PBMCs. These receptors came from a man aged 18 to 29 in good health. Some clones in this sample may be carry-over from other donors' samples.

The chain is built from TRBV27 and TRBJ2-7; TRBD1 aligns across 10 bases. Germline loops: CDR1 MNHEY, CDR2 SMNVEV (reference sequence). Unmatched junction bases numbered 4, after V lost 5 bases and J lost 6 bases. This CDR3 has 13 residues. The DNA for the CDR3 is TGTGCCAGCAGTCCGGGACAGGGGCTCGAGCAGTACTTC. This encodes CASSPGQGLEQYF.

The chain carries TRBV28 and TRBJ1-2; D not certain. Germline-derived CDR1 and CDR2 are MDHEN and SYDVKM. The CDR3 has 12 amino acids. Trimming took off 6 bases at V and 2 bases at J, with 7 bases between the two ends. The CDR3 coding sequence is TGTGCCAGCAGGGAGGGCAACTATGGCTACACCTTC. This gives the protein CASREGNYGYTF.

This chain connects TRBV19 to TRBJ1-2, with D possibly TRBD1 on 6 matching bases. V was pared by 6 bases and J by 8 bases, with 16 bases between. Germline assignment: CDR1 LNHDA and CDR2 SQIVND (reference sequence). The CDR3 sequence is 13 residues long. CDR3 sequence (DNA): TGTGCCAGTAGGATACAGGGAGGCGACGGCTACACCTTC. Translated: CASRIQGGDGYTF.

The rearrangement joins TRBV7-8 to TRBJ2-1; 7 bases are shared with TRBD2. The junction had 8 bases not matched to a gene; V was cut back by 1 base and J by 5 bases. Germline V lookup: CDR1 SGHVS, CDR2 FQNEAQ. The CDR3 has 16 amino acids. The CDR3 loop is CASSLVRLGGNNEQFF. CDR3 nucleotides: TGTGCCAGCAGCTTAGTACGTTTGGGGGGGAACAATGAGCAGTTCTTC.

The rearrangement joins TRBV7-3 to TRBJ2-1; the match to TRBD2 covers 12 bases. The CDR3 is 17 residues long. Germline CDR1 SGHTA, CDR2 FQGTGA. V was pared by 4 bases and J by 5 bases, with 9 bases of the junction left unmatched. The CDR3 coding sequence is TGTGCCAGCAGCTCACCGCCTCTAGCGGGAGGGAACAATGAGCAGTTCTTC. It translates to CASSSPPLAGGNNEQFF.

In this sample, this clone turned up once. The junction departs from the called germline gene at one end, perhaps through a read error. The chain carries TRBV27 and TRBJ2-1; D is unresolved. Looked up from germline, CDR1 is MNHEY and CDR2 is SMNVEV (reference sequence). This CDR3 contains 14 residues. For the CDR3, the DNA is TGTGCCAGCACCCCGGTTGGGCTCTACGATGAGCAGTTCTTC. Amino acids: CASTPVGLYDEQFF.

The chain links TRBV9 to TRBJ1-2; D is undetermined. V shed 6 bases and J shed 8 bases, with 26 bases lying between them. CDR1 SGDLS and CDR2 YYNGEE come from the germline V gene. CDR3 length: 16 amino acids. The DNA of the CDR3 is TGTGCCAGCACCACAGCCCCGACCAAATTTTTGGAAGGCTACACCTTC. It yields the protein CASTTAPTKFLEGYTF.

The V call is TRBV28, the J call TRBJ2-1, with 9 bases identical to TRBD2. Germline CDR1 MDHEN, CDR2 SYDVKM. The trim removed 3 bases at V and 2 bases at J, leaving 5 bases unmatched. The CDR3 spans 16 residues. CDR3 nucleotide sequence: TGTGCCAGCAGTTTCTTAGCGGGAGAGACCTACAATGAGCAGTTCTTC. Translated, it gives CASSFLAGETYNEQFF.

The V gene is TRBV9, the J gene TRBJ2-3, with D maybe TRBD2 (6 bases). This CDR3 region has 14 residues. The V and J ends lost 0 bases and 4 bases respectively, with 9 bases between them. Germline V gives CDR1 SGDLS, CDR2 YYNGEE. The CDR3 region is CASSVAEGPDTQYF. The CDR3 nucleotides read TGTGCCAGCAGCGTAGCGGAGGGTCCAGATACGCAGTATTTT.

The chain is built from TRBV29-1 and TRBJ2-7; no definite D call. CDR1 is SQVTM, CDR2 ANQGSEA, per germline. Trimming cost V 2 bases and J 3 bases, with 11 bases left between them. The CDR3 covers 13 residues. The CDR3 sequence: CSVELGPHYEQYF. CDR3 coding DNA: TGCAGCGTTGAATTAGGGCCGCACTACGAGCAGTACTTC.

The DNA of the CDR3 is TGTGCCAGCACCCGGTTACAGGGCTACGAGCAGTACTTC. As protein: CASTRLQGYEQYF. V is TRBV6-1 and J is TRBJ2-7; D possibly corresponds to TRBD1 (6 bases). This CDR3 spans 13 amino acids. V was clipped by 7 bases and J by 3 bases, with 13 bases between them. Germline V gene data show CDR1 as MNHNS and CDR2 as SASEGT.

The gene calls are TRBV19 and TRBJ2-1, with TRBD2 matching 8 bases. V lost 6 bases to trimming and J lost 3 bases; unmatched junction nucleotides: 1. CDR3 size: 13 residues. Germline V gene lookup returns CDR1 LNHDA and CDR2 SQIVND (reference sequence). The CDR3 spells CASSGRVYNEQFF. The DNA of the CDR3 is TGTGCCAGTAGCGGGAGGGTCTACAATGAGCAGTTCTTC.

The chain recombines TRBV6-4 with TRBJ2-1; D not certain. CDR3 length: 13 residues. Looked up from germline, CDR1 is MRHNA and CDR2 is SNTAGT. V gave up 0 bases and J gave up 7 bases, with 7 bases separating them. The CDR3 bases are TGTGCCAGCAGTGACTCCGAAGTTAATGAGCAGTTCTTC. Its translation is CASSDSEVNEQFF.

Of note for this clone: Other DNA sequences within the sample encode an identical CDR3. V gene TRBV9 combines with J gene TRBJ2-1; the D gene is possibly TRBD2 (6 bases). The length of the CDR3 is 15 residues. In germline, CDR1 is SGDLS, CDR2 YYNGEE. V gave up 0 bases and J gave up 1 base, with 8 bases separating them. The CDR3 region has the DNA TGTGCCAGCAGCGTAGCGGGAGAGTCCTACAATGAGCAGTTCTTC. Its translation: CASSVAGESYNEQFF.

The chain carries TRBV15 and TRBJ2-7; D remains unclear. Trimming pared 9 bases from V and 4 bases from J, leaving 16 bases between. Per germline, CDR1 LNHNV and CDR2 YYDKDF (reference sequence). The CDR3 consists of 13 residues. The DNA for the CDR3 is TGTGCCACGGGATACTTTCCGAAGTACGAGCAGTACTTC. It specifies CATGYFPKYEQYF.

The CDR3 bases are TGTGCCAGCAACGCCGATGACAGGGCCTCCTACGAGCAGTACTTC. Amino acid sequence: CASNADDRASYEQYF. The chain has TRBV28 and TRBJ2-7; the match to TRBD1 covers 7 bases. This CDR3 region has 15 residues. Germline assignment: CDR1 MDHEN and CDR2 SYDVKM. J was trimmed by 0 bases and V by 7 bases; bases with no gene match: 9.

The V and J genes are TRBV5-4 and TRBJ2-5, with 9 positions matching TRBD2. CDR1 and CDR2 from the germline V gene are SGHNT and YYREEE (reference sequence). This CDR3 contains 16 residues. Losses at the gene ends were 2 bases for V and 1 base for J; bases not matched to a gene: 6. The CDR3 nucleotides read TGTGCCAGCAGCTTTCTAGCGGGAAAATTCCAAGAGACCCAGTACTTC. Its translation is CASSFLAGKFQETQYF.

This clone was observed once. The chain employs TRBV28 and TRBJ2-7; D is perhaps TRBD1 or TRBD2 (5 bases each). Per germline, CDR1 MDHEN and CDR2 SYDVKM. This CDR3 contains 15 residues. V was clipped by 3 bases and J by 3 bases, with 15 bases between them. CDR3 loop: CASSLGTRERYEQYF. In DNA, the CDR3 is TGTGCCAGCAGTTTGGGGACGCGCGAACGCTACGAGCAGTACTTC.

The chain links TRBV5-8 to TRBJ2-1; 10 positions match TRBD2. CDR3 length: 15 residues. Germline V lookup: CDR1 SGHTS, CDR2 YDEGEE. The V and J ends lost 2 bases and 7 bases, in that order; junction bases with no gene match: 6. CDR3 in DNA: TGTGCCAGCAGCTTAGCGGGAGGGCCGAGGAATGAGCAGTTCTTC. As protein: CASSLAGGPRNEQFF.

Regarding this clone: Distinct nucleotide sequences in the sample also encode this CDR3. This chain connects TRBV7-2 to TRBJ2-7, with 9 bases that match TRBD1. Germline values: CDR1 SGHTA, CDR2 FQGNSA. Trimming at V came to 5 bases and at J to 1 base, leaving 6 bases not matched to a gene. This CDR3 is built from 15 residues. CDR3 in amino acids: CASSPTGGWSYEQYF. The CDR3 DNA reads as TGTGCCAGCAGCCCGACAGGGGGTTGGTCCTACGAGCAGTACTTC.

V usage is TRBV14 and J usage is TRBJ1-1, with D uncertain. There are 14 residues in the CDR3. V was trimmed by 1 base and J by 3 bases, leaving 9 bases between them. Germline CDR1 SGHDN, CDR2 FVKESK. CDR3 nucleotides: TGTGCCAGCAGCCAAGCCCATTGGGACACTGAAGCTTTCTTT. This sequence encodes CASSQAHWDTEAFF.

This chain joins TRBV14 and TRBJ2-3, with 7 bases lining up with TRBD2. The CDR3 has 13 amino acids. V was clipped by 7 bases and J by 4 bases; unmatched bases: 5. The germline gives CDR1 SGHDN, CDR2 FVKESK. The CDR3 protein is CASNPGGSDTQYF. CDR3 nucleotide sequence: TGTGCCAGCAACCCCGGGGGGTCAGATACGCAGTATTTT.

The rearrangement joins TRBV4-3 to TRBJ1-3; a weak D match, TRBD1 (5 bases). This CDR3 is built from 16 residues. Germline CDR1 is LGHNA and CDR2 is YSLEER. Trimming took 4 bases from V and 4 from J, leaving 17 bases between them. The CDR3 reads CASSPWIGGNGNTIYF. The CDR3 DNA is TGCGCCAGCAGCCCCTGGATTGGGGGAAACGGAAACACCATATATTTT.

The chain couples TRBV29-1 to TRBJ2-7; no definite D call. Germline assignment: CDR1 SQVTM and CDR2 ANQGSEA. There are 13 residues in the CDR3. Deletions cut 2 bases from V and 2 bases from J, with 10 bases between. DNA of the CDR3: TGCAGCGTTGAACTTAACTCCCCCTACGAGCAGTACTTC. Encoded protein: CSVELNSPYEQYF.

The table lists this clone with a count of one. The V and J genes are TRBV7-9 and TRBJ2-7, with D possibly being TRBD2 (5 bases). The CDR3 has 13 amino acids. V was pared by 4 bases and J by 2 bases, with 9 bases between. CDR1 is SEHNR and CDR2 is FQNEAQ in the germline V gene (reference sequence). CDR3 coding DNA: TGTGCCAGCAGCTCCGGGGTCCCCTACGAGCAGTACTTC. It is translated as CASSSGVPYEQYF.

V is TRBV27 and J is TRBJ1-1; D ambiguous. This CDR3 comprises 16 residues. V was shortened by 5 bases and J by 1 base, with 17 bases between the two germline ends. Germline CDR1 is MNHEY and CDR2 is SMNVEV (reference sequence). The CDR3 region is CASSPNPTPGNTEAFF. In nucleotides, the CDR3 is TGTGCCAGCAGTCCAAACCCCACCCCCGGGAACACTGAAGCTTTCTTT.

As to this clone: This CDR3 is also generated by other DNA sequences in the sample. V is TRBV27 and J is TRBJ2-1, with TRBD2 identical over 7 bases. Trimming took 5 bases from V and 6 from J; bases not matched to a gene: 7. Germline CDR1 reads MNHEY; CDR2 reads SMNVEV (reference sequence). CDR3 length equals 14 residues. The CDR3 is CASSLVPGGNEQFF. As DNA, the CDR3 is TGTGCCAGCAGTCTAGTCCCGGGAGGCAATGAGCAGTTCTTC.